This T cell receptor (beta chain) stems from a study of blood T cell repertoires in COVID-19. Overall study context: Sample material is recorded as cDNA or gDNA derived from T cells, B-cell-depleted T cells, or PBMCs.

In the authors' methods: Scientists estimated how many nucleated cells there were by amplifying reference gene primers. Method: immunoSEQ multiplex PCR; TCRdb's copy keeps in-frame clones and lacks some. That table gives V, J and clone size, and the DNA gave D and trimming. The data show 250,000 or so clones, with about 93% seen just once and roughly 0.79% held by the top ten. Followed longitudinally, the Seattle patients had been enrolled during active infection. The CDR3 covers 15 residues. Unmatched junction bases numbered 5, after V lost 4 bases and J lost 4 bases. Germline values: CDR1 WSHSY, CDR2 SAAADI.

The V gene is TRBV10-2, the J gene TRBJ2-5, with TRBD2 matching over 11 bases. The sequencing input was peripheral blood. This receptor was obtained from a man aged 25 to 40 with COVID-19, enrolled during active disease. The CDR3 bases are TGCGCCAGCAGTGGGGGGACTAGCGGCCCAGAGACCCAGTACTTC. The encoded protein is CASSGGTSGPETQYF.